This T cell receptor (beta chain) was captured in a study of neurological immune-mediated disorders. Study overall: Of the 34 patients with multiple sclerosis, 31 had relapsing-remitting MS, whereas the remaining 3 had secondary progressive MS. The study's findings and limits: Multiple sclerosis, the disease with the least TCR clonal expansion, fell below healthy controls, whereas HTLV-1-associated myelopathy showed the most.

The sample holds many counts of this clonotype. Its antigen is not known. The method for making cDNA was 5'RACE, and it used 10-nucleotide random UMIs. The output of every sequencing run exceeded 190 million TCR-beta sequences, derived from 15-18 subjects. Each CDR3 protein gets one entry after TCRdb re-called the 5' RACE reads with MiXCR. The sample includes 50,000 to 70,000 distinct CDR3 sequences, about 4.9% of them seen just once. Trimming removed 6 bases at V and 0 bases at J, with 6 bases between. Looked up from germline, CDR1 is SNHLY and CDR2 is FYNNEI. The CDR3 sequence is 14 residues long. The chain employs TRBV2 and TRBJ2-6; possibly TRBD1 for D (6 bases). This receptor was taken from a man younger than 40 with multiple sclerosis. Sequencing used PBMCs. The CDR3 loop is CASRDSSGANVLTF. In nucleotides, the CDR3 is TGTGCCAGCAGGGACAGCTCTGGGGCCAACGTCCTGACTTTC.